This entry lists 5 T cell receptor beta chains sequenced from one sample in a study of blood T cell repertoires in COVID-19. Method: immunoSEQ multiplex PCR; TCRdb's copy keeps in-frame clones and lacks some. Of fewer than 120,000 clones listed, approximately 90% are singletons. The sample comprised peripheral blood. The source is a woman aged 50 to 60 with acute or convalescent COVID-19.

The rearrangement links TRBV2 to TRBJ2-5; no firm D call. The V gene lost 6 bases and the J gene lost 2 bases, with 7 bases spanning the gap. The CDR3 sequence is 12 residues long. CDR1 and CDR2 from the germline V gene are SNHLY and FYNNEI. CDR3 in amino acids: CASRRHQETQYF. CDR3 nucleotide sequence: TGTGCCAGCAGGAGACATCAAGAGACCCAGTACTTC.

This chain links TRBV5-1 with TRBJ2-6; D is perhaps TRBD1 (6 bases). The CDR3 has 20 residues. Germline CDR1 SGHRS, CDR2 YFSETQ. V was pared by 0 bases and J by 2 bases, with 21 bases between. The CDR3 DNA reads as TGCGCCAGCAGCTTGGCCTCAGGGATGATAGGGGGAGCTGGGGCCAACGTCCTGACTTTC. The encoded protein is CASSLASGMIGGAGANVLTF.

The chain joins TRBV14 to TRBJ1-1; no clear D gene. From germline, CDR1 is SGHDN and CDR2 FVKESK. Deletions cut 4 bases from V and 6 bases from J, with 15 bases between. CDR3 length: 14 amino acids. The CDR3: CASSPRRVGAEAFF. The CDR3 DNA reads TGTGCCAGCAGCCCCCGTCGGGTAGGCGCTGAAGCTTTCTTT.

The chain couples TRBV30 to TRBJ2-2; TRBD1 matches at 11 bases. Germline assignment: CDR1 GTSNPN and CDR2 SVGIG (reference sequence). V shed 2 bases and J 6 bases; nucleotides not matched to a gene: 5. The CDR3 covers 15 residues. In DNA form, the CDR3 reads TGTGCCTGGAGTCCGGGACAGGGGGTGGCCGGGGAGCTGTTTTTT. Translated, it gives CAWSPGQGVAGELFF.

The chain combines TRBV6-5 with TRBJ2-7; 9 positions match TRBD1. The J segment lost 5 bases and the V segment lost 4 bases, leaving 12 bases of the junction unmatched. The V gene's germline CDR1 is MNHEY and CDR2 SVGAGI. The CDR3 spans 16 residues. CDR3 region: CASSLAYRQGVHEQYF. The CDR3 DNA reads TGTGCCAGCAGTTTGGCTTACAGACAGGGGGTTCACGAGCAGTACTTC.